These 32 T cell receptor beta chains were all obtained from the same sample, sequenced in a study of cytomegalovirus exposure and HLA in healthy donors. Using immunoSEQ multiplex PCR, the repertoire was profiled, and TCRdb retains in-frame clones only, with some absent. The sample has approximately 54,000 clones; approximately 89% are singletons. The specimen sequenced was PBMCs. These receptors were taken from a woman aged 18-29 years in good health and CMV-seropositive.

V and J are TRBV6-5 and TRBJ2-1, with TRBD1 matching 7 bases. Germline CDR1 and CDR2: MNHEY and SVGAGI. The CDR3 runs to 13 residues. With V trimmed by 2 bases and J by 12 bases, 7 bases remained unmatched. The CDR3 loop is CASSYGPGQLQFF. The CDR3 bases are TGTGCCAGCAGTTACGGGCCGGGACAGTTGCAGTTCTTC.

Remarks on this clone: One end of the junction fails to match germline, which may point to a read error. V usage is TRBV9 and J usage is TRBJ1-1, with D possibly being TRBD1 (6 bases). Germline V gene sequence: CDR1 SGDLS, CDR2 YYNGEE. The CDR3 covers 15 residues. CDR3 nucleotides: TGTGCCAGCAGCGTAGATGGGGGCCTGAATACTGAAGCTTTCTTT. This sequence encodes CASSVDGGLNTEAFF.

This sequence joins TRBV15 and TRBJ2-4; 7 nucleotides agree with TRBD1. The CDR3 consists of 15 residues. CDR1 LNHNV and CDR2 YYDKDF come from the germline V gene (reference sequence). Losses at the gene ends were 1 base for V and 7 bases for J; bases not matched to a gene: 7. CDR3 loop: CATSRVLEQGNIQYF. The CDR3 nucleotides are TGTGCCACCAGCAGAGTATTAGAACAGGGGAACATTCAGTACTTC.

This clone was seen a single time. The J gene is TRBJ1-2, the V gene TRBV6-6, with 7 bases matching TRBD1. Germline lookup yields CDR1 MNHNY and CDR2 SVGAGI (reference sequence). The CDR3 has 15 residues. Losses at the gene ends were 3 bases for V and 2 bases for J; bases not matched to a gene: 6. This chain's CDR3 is CASSYSPDRNYGYTF. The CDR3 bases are TGTGCCAGCAGTTATTCCCCGGACAGGAACTATGGCTACACCTTC.

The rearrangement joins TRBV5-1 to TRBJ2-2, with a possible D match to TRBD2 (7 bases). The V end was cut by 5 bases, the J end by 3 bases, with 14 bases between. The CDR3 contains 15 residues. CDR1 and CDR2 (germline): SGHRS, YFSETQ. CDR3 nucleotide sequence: TGCGCCAGCAGAGCGGGCGGGGGCCACACCGGGGAGCTGTTTTTT. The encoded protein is CASRAGGGHTGELFF.

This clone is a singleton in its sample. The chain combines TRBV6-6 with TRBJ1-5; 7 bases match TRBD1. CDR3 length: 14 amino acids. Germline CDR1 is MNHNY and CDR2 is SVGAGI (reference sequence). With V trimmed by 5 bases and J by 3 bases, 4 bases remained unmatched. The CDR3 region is CASSRGTVNQPQHF. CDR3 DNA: TGTGCCAGCAGTCGTGGGACAGTCAATCAGCCCCAGCATTTT.

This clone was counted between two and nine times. The CDR3 DNA reads TGTGCCAGCAGCCAAGAACGGGGGAAGAACTATGGCTACACCTTC. Protein sequence: CASSQERGKNYGYTF. The chain is built from TRBV4-2 and TRBJ1-2, with D tentatively TRBD1 (5 bases). The CDR3 totals 15 residues. Germline values: CDR1 LGHNA, CDR2 YNFKEQ. Trimming stripped 0 bases from V and 2 bases from J, with 10 bases between.

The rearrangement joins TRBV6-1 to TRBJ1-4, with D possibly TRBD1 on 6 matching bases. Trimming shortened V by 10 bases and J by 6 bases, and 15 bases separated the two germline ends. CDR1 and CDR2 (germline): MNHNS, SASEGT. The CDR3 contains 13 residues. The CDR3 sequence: CATHRELDEKLFF. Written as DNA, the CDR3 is TGTGCCACACACAGGGAGTTGGATGAAAAACTGTTTTTT.

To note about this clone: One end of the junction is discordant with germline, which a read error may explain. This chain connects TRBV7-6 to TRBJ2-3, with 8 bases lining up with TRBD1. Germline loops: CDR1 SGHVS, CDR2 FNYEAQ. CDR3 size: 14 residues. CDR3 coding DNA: TGTGCCGGCAGCTTGGGACAGGCCGTAGATACGCAGTATTTT. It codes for CAGSLGQAVDTQYF. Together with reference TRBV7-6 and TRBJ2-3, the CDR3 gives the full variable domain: GAGVSQSPRYKVTKRGQDVALRCDPISGHVSLYWYRQALGQGPEFLTYFNYEAQQDKSGLPNDRFSAERPEGSISTLTIQRTEQRDSAMYRCAGSLGQAVDTQYFGPGTRLTVL.

In nucleotides, the CDR3 is TGCAGCGCTGTCTGGGGGCCCGGGGAGCTGTTTTTT. As protein: CSAVWGPGELFF. V gene TRBV29-1 combines with J gene TRBJ2-2, with D maybe TRBD1 (6 bases). The CDR3 loop spans 12 amino acids. Germline-derived CDR1 and CDR2 are SQVTM and ANQGSEA. Trimming pared 7 bases from V and 6 bases from J, leaving 12 bases between.

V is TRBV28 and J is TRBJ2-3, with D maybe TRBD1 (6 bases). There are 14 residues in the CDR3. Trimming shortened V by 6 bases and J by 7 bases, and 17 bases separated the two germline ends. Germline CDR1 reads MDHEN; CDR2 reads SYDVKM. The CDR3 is CASRWGHPANTQYF. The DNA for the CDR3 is TGTGCCAGCAGGTGGGGACACCCCGCGAATACGCAGTATTTT.

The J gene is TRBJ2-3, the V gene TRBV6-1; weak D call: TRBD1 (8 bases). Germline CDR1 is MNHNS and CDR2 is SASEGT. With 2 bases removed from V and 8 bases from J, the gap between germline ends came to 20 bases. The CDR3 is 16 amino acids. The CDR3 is CASSESGAGGGGTQYF. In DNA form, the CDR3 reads TGTGCCAGCAGTGAATCGGGGGCAGGGGGCGGGGGTACGCAGTATTTT.

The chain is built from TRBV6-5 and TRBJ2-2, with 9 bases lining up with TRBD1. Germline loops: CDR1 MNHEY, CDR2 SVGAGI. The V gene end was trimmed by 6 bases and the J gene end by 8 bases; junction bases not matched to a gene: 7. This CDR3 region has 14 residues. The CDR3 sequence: CASSPGQGLGELFF. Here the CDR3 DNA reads TGTGCCAGCAGCCCGGGACAGGGCTTAGGGGAGCTGTTTTTT.

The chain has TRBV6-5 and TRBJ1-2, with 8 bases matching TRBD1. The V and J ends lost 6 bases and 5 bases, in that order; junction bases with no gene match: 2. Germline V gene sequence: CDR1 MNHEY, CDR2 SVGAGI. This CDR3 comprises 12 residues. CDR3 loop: CASRGQGYGYTF. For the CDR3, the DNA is TGTGCCAGCAGAGGACAGGGATATGGCTACACCTTC.

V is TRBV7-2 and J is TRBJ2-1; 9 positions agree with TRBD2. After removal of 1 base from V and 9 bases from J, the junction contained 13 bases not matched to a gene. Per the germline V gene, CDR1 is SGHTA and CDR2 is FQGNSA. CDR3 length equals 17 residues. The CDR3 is CASSLDSPAGGLAEQFF. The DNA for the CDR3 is TGTGCCAGCAGCTTAGACTCCCCCGCGGGGGGGCTGGCTGAGCAGTTCTTC. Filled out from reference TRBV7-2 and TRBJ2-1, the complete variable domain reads GAGVSQSPSNKVTEKGKDVELRCDPISGHTALYWYRQSLGQGLEFLIYFQGNSAPDKSGLPSDRFSAERTGGSVSTLTIQRTQQEDSAVYLCASSLDSPAGGLAEQFFGPGTRLTVL.

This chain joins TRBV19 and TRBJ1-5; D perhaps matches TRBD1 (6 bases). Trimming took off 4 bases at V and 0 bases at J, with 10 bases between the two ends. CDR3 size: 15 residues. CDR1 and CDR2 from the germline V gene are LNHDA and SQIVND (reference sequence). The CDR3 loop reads CASSRTAYSNQPQHF. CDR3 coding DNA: TGTGCCAGTAGTAGGACAGCTTATAGCAATCAGCCCCAGCATTTT. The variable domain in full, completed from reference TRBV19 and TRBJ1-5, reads DGGITQSPKYLFRKEGQNVTLSCEQNLNHDAMYWYRQDPGQGLRLIYYSQIVNDFQKGDIAEGYSVSREKKESFPLTVTSAQKNPTAFYLCASSRTAYSNQPQHFGDGTRLSIL.

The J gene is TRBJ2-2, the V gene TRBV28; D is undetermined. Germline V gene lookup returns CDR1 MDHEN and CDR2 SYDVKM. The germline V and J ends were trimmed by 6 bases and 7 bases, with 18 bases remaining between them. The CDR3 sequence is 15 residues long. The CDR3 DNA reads TGTGCCAGCAGCCTGACACTCACGACCGGCGGGGAGCTGTTTTTT. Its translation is CASSLTLTTGGELFF.

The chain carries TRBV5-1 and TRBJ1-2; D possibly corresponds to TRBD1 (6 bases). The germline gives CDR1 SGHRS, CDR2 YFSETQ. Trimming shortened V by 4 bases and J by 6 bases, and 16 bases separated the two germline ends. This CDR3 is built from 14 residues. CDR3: CASSPSSRGDGYTF. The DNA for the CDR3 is TGCGCCAGCAGCCCGAGTTCCAGGGGCGATGGCTACACCTTC.

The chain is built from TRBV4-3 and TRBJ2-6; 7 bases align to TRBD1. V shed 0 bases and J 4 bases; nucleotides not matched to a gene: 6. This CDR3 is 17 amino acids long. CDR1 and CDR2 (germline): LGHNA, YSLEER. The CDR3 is CASSQEWTGWGANVLTF. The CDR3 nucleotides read TGCGCCAGCAGCCAAGAATGGACAGGCTGGGGGGCCAACGTCCTGACTTTC.

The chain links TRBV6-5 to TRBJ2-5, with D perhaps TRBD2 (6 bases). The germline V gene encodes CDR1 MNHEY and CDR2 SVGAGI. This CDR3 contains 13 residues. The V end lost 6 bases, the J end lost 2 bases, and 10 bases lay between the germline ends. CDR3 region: CASRQEGQETQYF. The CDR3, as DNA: TGTGCCAGCAGGCAGGAGGGTCAAGAGACCCAGTACTTC.

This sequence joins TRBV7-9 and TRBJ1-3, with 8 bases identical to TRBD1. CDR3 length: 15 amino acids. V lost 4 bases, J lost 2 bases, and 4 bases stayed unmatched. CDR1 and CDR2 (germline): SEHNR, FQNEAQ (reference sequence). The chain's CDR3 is CASSSQGAAGNTIYF. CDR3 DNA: TGTGCCAGCAGCTCGCAGGGGGCGGCTGGAAACACCATATATTTT.

Here the CDR3 reads CASSLEWQVEFQPQHF. The DNA of the CDR3 is TGTGCCAGCAGCTTAGAGTGGCAGGTGGAATTCCAGCCCCAGCATTTT. The chain combines TRBV7-2 with TRBJ1-5; no definite D call. This CDR3 spans 16 amino acids. Looked up from germline, CDR1 is SGHTA and CDR2 is FQGNSA. With 1 base removed from V and 7 bases from J, the gap between germline ends came to 17 bases.

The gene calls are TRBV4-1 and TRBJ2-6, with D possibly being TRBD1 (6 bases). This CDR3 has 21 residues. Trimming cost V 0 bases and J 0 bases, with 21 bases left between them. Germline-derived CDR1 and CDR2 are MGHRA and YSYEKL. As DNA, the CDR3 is TGCGCCAGCAGCCAAGAGACCCTAGGACAGCGTCTTCTCTCTGGGGCCAACGTCCTGACTTTC. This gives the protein CASSQETLGQRLLSGANVLTF.

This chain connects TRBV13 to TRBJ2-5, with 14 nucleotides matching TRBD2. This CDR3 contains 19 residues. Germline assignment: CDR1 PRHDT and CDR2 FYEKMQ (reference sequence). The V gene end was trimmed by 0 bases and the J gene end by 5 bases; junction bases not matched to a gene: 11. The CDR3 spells CASSLGLIGTSGGGETQYF. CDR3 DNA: TGTGCCAGCAGCTTAGGCCTAATCGGGACTAGCGGGGGCGGGGAGACCCAGTACTTC.

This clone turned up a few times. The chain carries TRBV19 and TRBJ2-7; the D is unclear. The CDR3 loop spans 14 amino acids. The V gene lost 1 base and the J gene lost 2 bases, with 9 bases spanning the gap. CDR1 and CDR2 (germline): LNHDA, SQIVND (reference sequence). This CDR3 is CASSIGPSAYEQYF. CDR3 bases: TGTGCCAGTAGTATAGGCCCGAGCGCCTACGAGCAGTACTTC. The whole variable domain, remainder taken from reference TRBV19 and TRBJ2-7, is DGGITQSPKYLFRKEGQNVTLSCEQNLNHDAMYWYRQDPGQGLRLIYYSQIVNDFQKGDIAEGYSVSREKKESFPLTVTSAQKNPTAFYLCASSIGPSAYEQYFGPGTRLTVT.

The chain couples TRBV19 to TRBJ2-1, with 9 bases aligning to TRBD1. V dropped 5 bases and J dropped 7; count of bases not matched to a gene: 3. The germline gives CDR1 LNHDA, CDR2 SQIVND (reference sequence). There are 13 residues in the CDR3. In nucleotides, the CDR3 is TGTGCCAGTAGTCCGACAGGGGGAAATGAGCAGTTCTTC. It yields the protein CASSPTGGNEQFF.

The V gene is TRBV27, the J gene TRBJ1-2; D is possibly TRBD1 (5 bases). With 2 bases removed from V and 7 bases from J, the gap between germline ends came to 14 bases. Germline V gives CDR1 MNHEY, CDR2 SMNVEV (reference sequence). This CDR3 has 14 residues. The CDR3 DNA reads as TGTGCCAGCAGTTTAGGCAGGGAAGTGTCTGGCTACACCTTC. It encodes CASSLGREVSGYTF.

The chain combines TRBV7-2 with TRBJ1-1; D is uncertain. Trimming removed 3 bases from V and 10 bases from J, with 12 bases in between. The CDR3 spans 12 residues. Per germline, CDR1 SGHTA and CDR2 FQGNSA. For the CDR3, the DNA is TGTGCCAGCAGCTTTTCGACGGAGGTAGCTTTCTTT. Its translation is CASSFSTEVAFF.

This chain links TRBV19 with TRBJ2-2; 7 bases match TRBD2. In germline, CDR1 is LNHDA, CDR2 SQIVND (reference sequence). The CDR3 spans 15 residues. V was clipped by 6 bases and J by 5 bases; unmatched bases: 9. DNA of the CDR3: TGTGCCAGTAGCTCGGGAGGTGGCGGAACCGGGGAGCTGTTTTTT. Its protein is CASSSGGGGTGELFF.

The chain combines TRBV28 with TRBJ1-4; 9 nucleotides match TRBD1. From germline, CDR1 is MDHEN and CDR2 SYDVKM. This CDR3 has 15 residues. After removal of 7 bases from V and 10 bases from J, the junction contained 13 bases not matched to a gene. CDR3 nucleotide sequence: TGTGCCAGCATCCAGGGGTTGACAGGGGGAGGAAAACTGTTTTTT. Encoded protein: CASIQGLTGGGKLFF.

The DNA of the CDR3 is TGTGCCAGCAGCACTTCCTACGAGCAGTACTTC. Residues: CASSTSYEQYF. The chain recombines TRBV7-9 with TRBJ2-7, with D hard to call. Trimming cost V 5 bases and J 1 base, with 3 bases left between them. Germline loops: CDR1 SEHNR, CDR2 FQNEAQ (reference sequence). This CDR3 is 11 amino acids long.

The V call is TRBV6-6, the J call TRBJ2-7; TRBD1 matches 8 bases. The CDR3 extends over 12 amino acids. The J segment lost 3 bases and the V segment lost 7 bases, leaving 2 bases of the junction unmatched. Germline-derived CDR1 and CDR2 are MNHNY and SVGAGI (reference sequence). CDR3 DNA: TGTGCCAGCACACAGGGGGGCTACGAGCAGTACTTC. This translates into CASTQGGYEQYF.